These 2 T cell receptor beta chains came from one sample sequenced in a study of CD8+ T cells in alopecia areata. In each case, RNA was isolated and then reverse transcribed into cDNA as the sequencing template. The assay was immunoSEQ multiplex PCR, and TCRdb's table has in-frame clones only and misses some. The sample has a few hundred thousand clones, 43% seen once. The treatment here: oral pan-JAK inhibitor, 5-10 mg twice daily. The specimen was CD4+ T cells sorted from blood, collected at approximately week 39, from a patient treated with tofacitinib. All receptors come from a human donor with alopecia areata.

In the case of this clone: The junction departs from the called germline gene at one end, perhaps through a read error. The rearrangement uses TRBV6-1 and TRBJ1-2, with D unresolved. Germline V gene sequence: CDR1 MNHNS, CDR2 SASEGT. The CDR3 covers 16 residues. Here the CDR3 reads CAISESLGNPPFGYTF. The CDR3, as DNA: TGTGCCATCAGTGAGTCGTTAGGGAACCCACCCTTTGGCTACACCTTC.

This clone was recorded a few times. The rearrangement uses TRBV15 and TRBJ1-1; D unresolved. V was pared by 0 bases and J by 8 bases, with 13 bases between. CDR1 and CDR2 (germline): LNHNV, YYDKDF (reference sequence). This CDR3 spans 14 amino acids. CDR3 nucleotide sequence: TGTGCCACCAGCAGAGAGGCCTCGGTAGGGGAAGCTTTCTTT. This sequence encodes CATSREASVGEAFF.